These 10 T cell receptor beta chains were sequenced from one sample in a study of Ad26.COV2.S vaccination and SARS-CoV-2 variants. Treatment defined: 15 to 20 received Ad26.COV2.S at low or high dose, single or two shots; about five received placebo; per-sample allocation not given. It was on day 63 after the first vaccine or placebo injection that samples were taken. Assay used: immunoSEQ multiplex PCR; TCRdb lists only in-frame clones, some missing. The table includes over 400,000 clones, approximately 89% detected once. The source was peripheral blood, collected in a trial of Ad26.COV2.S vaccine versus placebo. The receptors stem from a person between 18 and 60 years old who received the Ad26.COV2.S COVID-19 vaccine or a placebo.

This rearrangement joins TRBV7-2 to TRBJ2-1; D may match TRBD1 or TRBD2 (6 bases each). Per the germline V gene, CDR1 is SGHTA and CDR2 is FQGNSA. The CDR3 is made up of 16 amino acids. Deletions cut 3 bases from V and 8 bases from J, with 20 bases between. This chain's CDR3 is CASSLGRRPEGDEQFF. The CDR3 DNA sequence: TGTGCCAGCAGCTTGGGGAGGCGGCCGGAGGGGGATGAGCAGTTCTTC.

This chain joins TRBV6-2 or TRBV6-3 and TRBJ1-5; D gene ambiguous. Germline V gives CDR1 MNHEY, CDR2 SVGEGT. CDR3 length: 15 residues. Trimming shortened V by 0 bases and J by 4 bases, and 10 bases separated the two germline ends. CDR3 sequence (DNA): TGTGCCAGCAGTTACTCCCCCCTGTTAAATCAGCCCCAGCATTTT. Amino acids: CASSYSPLLNQPQHF.

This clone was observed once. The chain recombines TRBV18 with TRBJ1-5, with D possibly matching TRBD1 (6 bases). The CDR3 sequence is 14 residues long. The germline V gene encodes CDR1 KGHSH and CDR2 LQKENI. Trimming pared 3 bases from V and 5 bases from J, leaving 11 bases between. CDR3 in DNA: TGTGCCAGCTCACCCATACCAGGGGATCAGCCCCAGCATTTT. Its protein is CASSPIPGDQPQHF.

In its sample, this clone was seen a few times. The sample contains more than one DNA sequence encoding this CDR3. The DNA of the CDR3 is TGCGCCAGCAGCTTGGCCGGACAGCTCACAGATACGCAGTATTTT. Encoded protein: CASSLAGQLTDTQYF. This chain connects TRBV5-1 to TRBJ2-3; D perhaps matches TRBD1 (6 bases). V was pared by 0 bases and J by 2 bases, with 10 bases between. Per the germline V gene, CDR1 is SGHRS and CDR2 is YFSETQ. This CDR3 has 15 residues.

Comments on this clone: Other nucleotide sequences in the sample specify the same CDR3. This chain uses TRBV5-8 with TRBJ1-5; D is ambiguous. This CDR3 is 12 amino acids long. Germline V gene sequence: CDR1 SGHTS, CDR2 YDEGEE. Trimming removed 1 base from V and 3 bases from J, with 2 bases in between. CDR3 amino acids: CASSLFNQPQHF. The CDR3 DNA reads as TGTGCCAGCAGCTTGTTCAATCAGCCCCAGCATTTT. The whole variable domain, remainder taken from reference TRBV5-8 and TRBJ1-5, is EAGVTQSPTHLIKTRGQQATLRCSPISGHTSVYWYQQALGLGLQFLLWYDEGEERNRGNFPPRFSGRQFPNYSSELNVNALELEDSALYLCASSLFNQPQHFGDGTRLSIL.

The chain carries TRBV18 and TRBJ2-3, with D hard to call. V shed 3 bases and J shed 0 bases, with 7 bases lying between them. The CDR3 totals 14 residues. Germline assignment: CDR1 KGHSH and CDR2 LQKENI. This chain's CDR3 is CASSPARSTDTQYF. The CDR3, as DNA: TGTGCCAGCTCACCGGCGAGGAGCACAGATACGCAGTATTTT.

CDR3 sequence: CASSAVGEYEQYF. The CDR3 DNA is TGTGCCAGCTCTGCCGTTGGGGAGTACGAGCAGTACTTC. The rearrangement links TRBV27 to TRBJ2-7; perhaps TRBD2 as D (5 bases). Germline V gene lookup returns CDR1 MNHEY and CDR2 SMNVEV (reference sequence). The CDR3 consists of 13 residues. V lost 8 bases and J lost 4, with 15 bases in between.

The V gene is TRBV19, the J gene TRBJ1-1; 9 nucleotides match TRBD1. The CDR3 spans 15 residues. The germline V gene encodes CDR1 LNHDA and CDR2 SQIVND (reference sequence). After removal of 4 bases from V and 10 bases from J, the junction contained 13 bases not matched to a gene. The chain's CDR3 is CASSRATGGRFVAFF. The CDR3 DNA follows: TGTGCCAGTAGTAGGGCGACAGGGGGGAGGTTCGTAGCTTTCTTT.

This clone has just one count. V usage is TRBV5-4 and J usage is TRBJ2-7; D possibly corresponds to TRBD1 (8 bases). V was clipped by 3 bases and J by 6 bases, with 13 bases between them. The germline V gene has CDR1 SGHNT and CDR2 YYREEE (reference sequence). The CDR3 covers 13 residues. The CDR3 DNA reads TGTGCCAGCAGCTCGGACAGGGAGGGCGAGCAGTACGTC. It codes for CASSSDREGEQYV.

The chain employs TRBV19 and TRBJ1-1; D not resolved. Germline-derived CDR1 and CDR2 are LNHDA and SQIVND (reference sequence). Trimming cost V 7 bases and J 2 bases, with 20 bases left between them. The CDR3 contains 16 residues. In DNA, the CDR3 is TGTGCCAGTAATTTCAAGGTGACACTGACAAACACTGAAGCTTTCTTT. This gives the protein CASNFKVTLTNTEAFF.